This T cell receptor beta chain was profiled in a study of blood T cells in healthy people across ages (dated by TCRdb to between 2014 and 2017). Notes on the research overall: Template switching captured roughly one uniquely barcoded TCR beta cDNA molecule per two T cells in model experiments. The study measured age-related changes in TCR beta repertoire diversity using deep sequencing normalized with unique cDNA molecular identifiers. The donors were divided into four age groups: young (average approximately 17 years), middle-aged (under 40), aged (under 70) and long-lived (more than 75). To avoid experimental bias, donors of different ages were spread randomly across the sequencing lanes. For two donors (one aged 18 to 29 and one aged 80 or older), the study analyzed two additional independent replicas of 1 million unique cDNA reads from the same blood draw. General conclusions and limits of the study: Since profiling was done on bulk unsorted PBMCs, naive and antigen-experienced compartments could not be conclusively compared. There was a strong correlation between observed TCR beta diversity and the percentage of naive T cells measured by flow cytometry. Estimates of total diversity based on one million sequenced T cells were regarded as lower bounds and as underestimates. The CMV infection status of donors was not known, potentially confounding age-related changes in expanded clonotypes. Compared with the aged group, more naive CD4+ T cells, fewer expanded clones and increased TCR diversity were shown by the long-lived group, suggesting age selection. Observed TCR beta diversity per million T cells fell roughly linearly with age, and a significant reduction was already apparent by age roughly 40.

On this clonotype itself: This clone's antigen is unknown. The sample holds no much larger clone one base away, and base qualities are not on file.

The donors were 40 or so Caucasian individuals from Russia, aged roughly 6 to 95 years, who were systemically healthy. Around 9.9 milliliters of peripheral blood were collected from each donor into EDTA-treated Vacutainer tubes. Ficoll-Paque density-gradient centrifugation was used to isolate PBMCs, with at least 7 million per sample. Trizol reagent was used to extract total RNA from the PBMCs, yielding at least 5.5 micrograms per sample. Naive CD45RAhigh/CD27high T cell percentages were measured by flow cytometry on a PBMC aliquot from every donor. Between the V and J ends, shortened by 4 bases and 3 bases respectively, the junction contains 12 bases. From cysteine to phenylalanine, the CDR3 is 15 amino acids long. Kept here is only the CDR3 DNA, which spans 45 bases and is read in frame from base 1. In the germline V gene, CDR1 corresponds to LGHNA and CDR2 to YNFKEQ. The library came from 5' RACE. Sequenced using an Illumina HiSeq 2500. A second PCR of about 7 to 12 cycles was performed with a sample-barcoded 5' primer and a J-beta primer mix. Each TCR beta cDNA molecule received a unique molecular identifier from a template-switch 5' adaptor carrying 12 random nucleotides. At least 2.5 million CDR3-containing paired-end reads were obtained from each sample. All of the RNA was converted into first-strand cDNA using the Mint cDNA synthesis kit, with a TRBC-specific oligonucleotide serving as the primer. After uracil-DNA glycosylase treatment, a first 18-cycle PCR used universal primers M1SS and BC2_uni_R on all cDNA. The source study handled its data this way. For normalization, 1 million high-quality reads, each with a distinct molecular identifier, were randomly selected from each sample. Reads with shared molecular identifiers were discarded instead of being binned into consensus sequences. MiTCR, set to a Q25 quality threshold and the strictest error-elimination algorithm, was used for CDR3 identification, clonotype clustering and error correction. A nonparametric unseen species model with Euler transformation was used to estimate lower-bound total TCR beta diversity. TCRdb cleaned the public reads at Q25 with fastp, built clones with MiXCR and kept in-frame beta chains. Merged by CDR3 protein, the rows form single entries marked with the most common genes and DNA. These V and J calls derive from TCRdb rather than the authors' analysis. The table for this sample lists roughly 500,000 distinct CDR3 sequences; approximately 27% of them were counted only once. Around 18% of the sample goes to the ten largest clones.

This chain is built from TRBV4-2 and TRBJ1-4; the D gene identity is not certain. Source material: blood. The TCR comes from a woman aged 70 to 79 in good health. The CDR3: CASSPIPISNEKLFF. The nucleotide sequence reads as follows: TGTGCCAGCAGCCCAATTCCAATTTCTAATGAAAAACTGTTTTTT.